This record concerns one TCR beta chain sequence. This sample is part of a study of blood T cell repertoires in COVID-19. Repertoires were generated with immunoSEQ multiplex PCR, while TCRdb's copy carries only in-frame clones and drops some. The sample has approximately 110,000 clones, 65% to 90% seen once. The CDR3 spans 16 residues. The receptor was isolated from a woman older than 75 with active or convalescent COVID-19. V and J are TRBV21-1 and TRBJ2-1; TRBD2 reflects the table's D call only, with no check against the DNA. TRBV21-1 is a pseudogene. The specimen was peripheral blood. The CDR3, as DNA: TGTGCCAGCAGCAATTCCGCTAGGCCCCTCTGCAATGAGCAGTTCTTC. This translates into CASSNSARPLCNEQFF.